What follows are 7 T cell receptor beta chains derived from one specimen sequenced in a study of blood T cell repertoires in COVID-19 (dated by TCRdb to the early 2020s). Library preparation was by the immunoSEQ multiplex PCR assay. The source is immuneACCESS, and TCRdb retained only in-frame sequences with V and J called. Part of the clones is not carried over; for the studies checked, unresolved V genes explain less than half of this, and the remainder is unexplained. This sample has fewer than 200,000 clones in its table, and roughly 86% of those were observed once. The ten largest clones take up roughly 8% of the sample. Sequencing was performed on peripheral blood. These receptors were obtained from a man aged 35 to 55 who had recovered from COVID-19.

V gene TRBV15 combines with J gene TRBJ2-7; TRBD1 matches 10 bases. The CDR3 spans 14 residues. Germline V gene sequence: CDR1 LNHNV, CDR2 YYDKDF (reference sequence). V dropped 5 bases and J dropped 5; count of bases not matched to a gene: 6. In DNA, the CDR3 is TGTGCCACCAGCGGATACGGGACAGGGGACGAGCAGTACTTC. Protein: CATSGYGTGDEQYF.

The gene calls are TRBV7-2 and TRBJ2-7, with 10 bases matching TRBD2. Germline lookup yields CDR1 SGHTA and CDR2 FQGNSA. This CDR3 has 15 amino acids. V dropped 5 bases and J dropped 0; count of bases not matched to a gene: 4. As DNA, the CDR3 is TGTGCCAGCAGCGGGACTAGCGCCAACTCCTACGAGCAGTACTTC. Translation: CASSGTSANSYEQYF.

V usage is TRBV7-8 and J usage is TRBJ2-3, with 9 bases lining up with TRBD2. There are 17 residues in the CDR3. In germline, CDR1 is SGHVS, CDR2 FQNEAQ. After removal of 0 bases from V and 5 bases from J, the junction contained 9 bases not matched to a gene. As DNA, the CDR3 is TGTGCCAGCAGCTTAGCAAGTGGCGGGGGGGCGGTAGATACGCAGTATTTT. Protein product: CASSLASGGGAVDTQYF. Full variable domain (missing parts from reference TRBV7-8 and TRBJ2-3): GAGVSQSPRYKVAKRGQDVALRCDPISGHVSLFWYQQALGQGPEFLTYFQNEAQLDKSGLPSDRFFAERPEGSVSTLKIQRTQQEDSAVYLCASSLASGGGAVDTQYFGPGTRLTVL.

The chain uses TRBV24-1 and TRBJ2-5; 8 bases are shared with TRBD1. Germline values: CDR1 KGHDR, CDR2 SFDVKD. J lost 5 bases, V lost 7 bases, and 5 bases had no gene match. This CDR3 contains 13 residues. CDR3: CATSKTGEETQYF. The DNA of the CDR3 is TGTGCCACCAGCAAGACAGGGGAGGAGACCCAGTACTTC.

This chain links TRBV11-1 with TRBJ2-5, with a tentative D call TRBD2 (7 bases). Trimming removed 6 bases at V and 5 bases at J, with 13 bases between. CDR1 is SGHAT and CDR2 is FQDESV in the germline V gene (reference sequence). This CDR3 is 13 amino acids long. CDR3 loop: CASSFTGGETQYF. The DNA of the CDR3 is TGTGCCAGCAGTTTTACGGGGGGCGAGACCCAGTACTTC.

The chain uses TRBV27 and TRBJ1-2; TRBD1 is a possible D gene (6 bases). Germline V gene data show CDR1 as MNHEY and CDR2 as SMNVEV (reference sequence). The V end lost 3 bases, the J end lost 8 bases, and 13 bases lay between the germline ends. This CDR3 contains 13 residues. CDR3 sequence: CASSFQGMGGYTF. The CDR3 coding sequence is TGTGCCAGCAGTTTTCAGGGGATGGGGGGCTACACCTTC.

The genes are TRBV7-6 and TRBJ2-7; maybe TRBD2 (5 bases). The CDR3 runs to 14 residues. Looked up from germline, CDR1 is SGHVS and CDR2 is FNYEAQ. V lost 0 bases and J lost 3, with 9 bases in between. The CDR3 sequence: CASSLAGENYEQYF. The DNA for the CDR3 is TGTGCCAGCAGCTTAGCGGGAGAGAACTACGAGCAGTACTTC.